The clone carrying this T cell receptor (beta chain) was seen a handful of times. The sample is drawn from a study of T cell responses to AZD1222 COVID-19 vaccine. Using immunoSEQ multiplex PCR, the repertoire was profiled, and TCRdb retains in-frame clones only, with some absent. The repertoire includes about 64,000 clones, 80% to 95% of them detected once, and 6.3% sits in the top ten. Germline CDR1 and CDR2: SGHTA and FQGNSA. CDR3 length: 19 residues. The germline V and J ends were trimmed by 1 base and 5 bases, with 21 bases remaining between them. This TCR was sampled from an adult who received the MenACWY meningococcal vaccine as a control. This specimen was peripheral blood, taken 28 days after the second dose of the MenACWY control vaccine. The chain has TRBV7-2 and TRBJ2-6, with D tentatively TRBD1 or TRBD2 (6 bases each). In DNA, the CDR3 is TGTGCCAGCAGCTTAGGGGCCAGGGGAGGCTCCCCTCGGGCCAACGTCCTGACTTTC. Encoded protein: CASSLGARGGSPRANVLTF.